This TCR beta chain was identified during a study of blood T cell repertoires in COVID-19. On the study more broadly: Donors in the United States, Italy and Spain gave samples during acute or convalescent COVID-19. PBMCs, B-cell-depleted T cells, or T cells were the source of the cDNA or gDNA that made up the material.

Per the authors' pipeline: Amplification of reference gene primers provided the estimated nucleated cell counts. This table comes from immunoSEQ multiplex PCR, and its TCRdb copy is limited to in-frame clones, with some not included. The V and J calls and clone size were taken over from that table, and D and trimming were inferred from the DNA. This table holds tens of thousands of clones, around 80% found once. The germline CDR1 and CDR2 sequences are MNHEY and SVGAGI. CDR3 length equals 14 residues. The ends were cut back, 2 bases at V and 1 base at J, with 8 bases in the middle. Sequencing was done on a sample of peripheral blood. V gene TRBV6-5 combines with J gene TRBJ2-5; D remains ambiguous. This sequence was found in a human donor in a cohort sampled during active COVID-19. As DNA, the CDR3 is TGTGCCAGCAGTTACCGGTATAGCCAAGAGACCCAGTACTTC. Its protein is CASSYRYSQETQYF.